This T cell receptor (beta chain) was observed in a study of cytomegalovirus exposure and HLA in healthy donors (dated by TCRdb to 2016 to 2017). With respect to the entire study: The 666 repertoires of the first cohort and the 120 or so validation repertoires were produced on the same platform, according to a later analysis. High-throughput TCR immunosequencing, statistical association of individual TCRs with disease status, and machine learning were combined to predict cytomegalovirus infection status. The study aimed to test whether cataloging public T cell receptors could reveal signatures of past pathogen exposure. Along with the approximately 600-subject first cohort, a separate validation cohort of over a hundred different subjects was used. Study-level results and caveats: Subsequent analysis determined that TCRs grouped into clusters in the first cohort also showed a tendency toward co-occurrence across the 120 validation repertoires, and approximately 94% of cluster scores exceeded 0. The classifier was reported to diagnose cytomegalovirus status with high specificity and sensitivity in both the original and validation cohorts. The study listed 150 to 200 TCR beta chains as associated with cytomegalovirus. A later analysis lacked HLA typing for the validation cohort, so it scored co-occurrence in that cohort across all 130 or so repertoires. Most TCR sequences were observed very rarely across donors, whereas some public TCRs were present in many individuals. In vitro tests confirmed that a few of the cytomegalovirus-associated TCR beta chains recognize cytomegalovirus antigens. It was suggested by the authors that the approach could potentially be generalized to other disease states and immunological phenotypes.

Looking up the germline V gene yields CDR1 SNHLY and CDR2 FYNNEI. Clipping removes 7 bases from V and 2 bases from J, with 1 as the unmatched junction base count. The cysteine opens and the phenylalanine closes a CDR3 of 12 amino acids. Just CDR3 DNA is preserved here, 36 bases in frame from base 1. The library relied on the immunoSEQ multiplex PCR assay. On the authors' methods: To diagnose cytomegalovirus status from the catalog of TCR beta chain sequences, a statistical classification framework was built. The immuneACCESS repertoire file appears here via TCRdb, limited to in-frame rearrangements. These files lack a portion of the clones; in checked studies, under half of the deficit traces to unresolved V genes, and the cause of the others is not known. The DNA gave D and trimming, while V, J and clone size come from that table. The sample table lists approximately 160,000 clones, 70% to 90% of them with a count of one. The top ten clonotypes cover 2% to 2.5% of the sample.

Separate from the roughly 700-subject first cohort, the validation cohort of some 130 subjects was the group to which the donors belonged. A remark on this clone: Its antigen remains unidentified. Qualities for individual bases were not recorded, and no much larger clone is one base off.

Material: PBMCs. The sequence derives from a man aged 25 to 45 in good health and CMV-seropositive. This receptor chain uses TRBV2 and TRBJ2-5; 7 of the junction bases match TRBD1. Here is the DNA: TGTGCCAGCATGGGACAGCAAGAGACCCAGTACTTC. The translation is CASMGQQETQYF.